This T cell receptor beta chain came from a study of T cell changes during pregnancy in multiple sclerosis. Data came from immunoSEQ multiplex PCR; TCRdb stores just in-frame clones and leaves some out. The sample consists of tens of thousands of clones, over 95% of them appearing once. CDR3 size: 13 residues. CDR1 and CDR2 (germline): SGHNT, YYREEE (reference sequence). Trimming left V 5 bases short and J 9 bases short, with 15 bases between. Specimen: CD8+ T cells from peripheral blood mononuclear cells, collected after pregnancy. V is TRBV5-4 and J is TRBJ2-1; possibly TRBD2 for D (7 bases). The sequence was obtained from a female donor with multiple sclerosis, enrolled in a pregnancy study. CDR3 bases: TGTGCCAGCAGTGCGGCGGGGGCATCTGAGCAGTTCTTC. This sequence encodes CASSAAGASEQFF.